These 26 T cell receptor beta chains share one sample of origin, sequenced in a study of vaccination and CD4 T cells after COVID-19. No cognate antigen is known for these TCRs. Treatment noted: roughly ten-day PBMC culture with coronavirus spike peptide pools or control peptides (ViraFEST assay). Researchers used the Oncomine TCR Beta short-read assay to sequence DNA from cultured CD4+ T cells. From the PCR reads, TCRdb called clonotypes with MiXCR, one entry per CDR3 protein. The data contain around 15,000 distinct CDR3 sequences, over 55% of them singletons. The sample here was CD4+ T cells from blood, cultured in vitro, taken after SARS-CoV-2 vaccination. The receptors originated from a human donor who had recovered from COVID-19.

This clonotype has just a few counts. The CDR3 here is CSALPDPVLYGYTF. The CDR3 DNA sequence: TGCAGTGCTTTACCCGACCCGGTTCTCTATGGCTACACCTTC. This chain connects TRBV20-1 to TRBJ1-2; no firm D call. V was trimmed by 5 bases and J by 4 bases, leaving 17 bases between them. The germline V gene has CDR1 DFQATT and CDR2 SNEGSKA (reference sequence). This CDR3 spans 14 amino acids.

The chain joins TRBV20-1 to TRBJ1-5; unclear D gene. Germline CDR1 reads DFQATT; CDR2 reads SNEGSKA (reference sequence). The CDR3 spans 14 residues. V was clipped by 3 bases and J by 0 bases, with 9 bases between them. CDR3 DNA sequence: TGCAGTGCTAGCCCGGGAGATAGCAATCAGCCCCAGCATTTT. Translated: CSASPGDSNQPQHF.

CDR3 region: CASTRRTGGDTGELFF. The CDR3 nucleotides read TGTGCCAGTACCCGCCGCACAGGGGGGGACACCGGGGAGCTGTTTTTT. The chain combines TRBV19 with TRBJ2-2, with a tentative D call TRBD1 (8 bases). The germline gives CDR1 LNHDA, CDR2 SQIVND (reference sequence). The V and J ends lost 7 bases and 3 bases respectively, with 18 bases between them. This CDR3 has 16 amino acids.

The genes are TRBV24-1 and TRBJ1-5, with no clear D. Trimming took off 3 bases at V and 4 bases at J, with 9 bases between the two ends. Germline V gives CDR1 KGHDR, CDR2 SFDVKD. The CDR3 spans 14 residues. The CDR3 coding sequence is TGTGCCACCAGTGATCCGGGGTCAAATCAGCCCCAGCATTTT. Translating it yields CATSDPGSNQPQHF.

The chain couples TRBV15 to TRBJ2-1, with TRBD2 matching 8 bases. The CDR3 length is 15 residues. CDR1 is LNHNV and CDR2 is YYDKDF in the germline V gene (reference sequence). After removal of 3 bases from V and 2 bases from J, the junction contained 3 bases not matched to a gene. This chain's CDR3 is CATSSRTSPYNEQFF. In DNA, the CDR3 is TGTGCCACCAGCAGCAGGACTAGCCCCTACAATGAGCAGTTCTTC.

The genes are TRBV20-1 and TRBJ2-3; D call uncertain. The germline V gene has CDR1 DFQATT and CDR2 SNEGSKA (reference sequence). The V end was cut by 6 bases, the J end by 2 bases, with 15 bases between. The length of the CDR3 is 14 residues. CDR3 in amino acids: CSAPLPVYTDTQYF. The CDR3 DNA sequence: TGCAGTGCCCCCCTCCCAGTCTACACAGATACGCAGTATTTT.

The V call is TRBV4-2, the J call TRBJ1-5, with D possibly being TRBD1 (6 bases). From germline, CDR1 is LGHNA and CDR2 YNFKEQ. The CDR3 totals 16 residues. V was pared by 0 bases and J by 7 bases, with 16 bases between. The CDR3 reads CASSQDLSGARQPQHF. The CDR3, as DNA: TGTGCCAGCAGCCAAGATCTTTCGGGGGCTCGACAGCCCCAGCATTTT.

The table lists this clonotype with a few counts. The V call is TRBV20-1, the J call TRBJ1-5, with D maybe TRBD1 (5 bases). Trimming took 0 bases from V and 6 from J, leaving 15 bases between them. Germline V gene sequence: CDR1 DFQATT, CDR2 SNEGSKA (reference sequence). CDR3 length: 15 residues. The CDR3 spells CSARDIGRDRQPQHF. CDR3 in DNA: TGCAGTGCTAGAGATATCGGCAGGGATCGTCAGCCCCAGCATTTT.

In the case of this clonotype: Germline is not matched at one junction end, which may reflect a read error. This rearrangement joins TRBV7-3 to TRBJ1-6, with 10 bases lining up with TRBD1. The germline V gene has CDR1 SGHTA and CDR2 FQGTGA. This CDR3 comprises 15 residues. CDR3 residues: CASSITGTGDSPLHF. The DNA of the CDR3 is TGTGCCAGCAGCATAACCGGGACAGGGGATTCACCCCTCCACTTT.

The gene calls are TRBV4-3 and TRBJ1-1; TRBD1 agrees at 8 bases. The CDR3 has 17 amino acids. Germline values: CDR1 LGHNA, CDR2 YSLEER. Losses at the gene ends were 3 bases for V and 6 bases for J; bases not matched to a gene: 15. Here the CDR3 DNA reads TGCGCCAGCAGCCAGGATCGTGGTTCAGGGGGCAGGCCTGAAGCTTTCTTT. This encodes CASSQDRGSGGRPEAFF.

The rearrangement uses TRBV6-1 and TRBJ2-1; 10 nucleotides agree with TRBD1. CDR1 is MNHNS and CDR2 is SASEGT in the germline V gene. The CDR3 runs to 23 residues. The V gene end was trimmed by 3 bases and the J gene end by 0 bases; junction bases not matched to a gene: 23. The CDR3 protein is CASSDRDRGFWASGRYSYNEQFF. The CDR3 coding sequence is TGTGCCAGCAGTGACCGGGACAGGGGATTTTGGGCTAGCGGGCGGTACTCCTACAATGAGCAGTTCTTC.

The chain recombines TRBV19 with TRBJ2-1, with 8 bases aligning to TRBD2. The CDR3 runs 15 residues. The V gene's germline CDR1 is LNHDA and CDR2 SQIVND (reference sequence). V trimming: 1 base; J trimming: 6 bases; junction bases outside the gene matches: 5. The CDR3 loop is CASSIAAGVSNEQFF. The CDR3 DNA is TGTGCCAGTAGTATAGCAGCGGGAGTAAGCAATGAGCAGTTCTTC.

CDR3 coding DNA: TGTGCCAGTAGTCCAGGGGGGTGGAATTCACCCCTCCACTTT. Its protein is CASSPGGWNSPLHF. The chain recombines TRBV19 with TRBJ1-6, with 7 nucleotides matching TRBD1. V shed 5 bases, J shed 7 bases, and the junction held 5 bases outside the gene matches. The CDR3 is 14 amino acids. Germline CDR1 LNHDA, CDR2 SQIVND (reference sequence).

The CDR3 bases are TGTGCCAGAAAAGGGGGGACAGGGGTAGGGGAGCAGTACTTC. It translates to CARKGGTGVGEQYF. The rearrangement uses TRBV6-4 and TRBJ2-7; 10 positions agree with TRBD1. Germline lookup yields CDR1 MRHNA and CDR2 SNTAGT. Losses at the gene ends were 9 bases for V and 7 bases for J; bases not matched to a gene: 12. The CDR3 consists of 14 residues.

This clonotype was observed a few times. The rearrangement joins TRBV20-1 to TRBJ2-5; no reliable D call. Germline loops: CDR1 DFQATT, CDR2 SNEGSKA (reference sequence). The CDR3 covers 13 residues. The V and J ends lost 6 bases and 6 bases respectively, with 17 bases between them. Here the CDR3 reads CSALVDGRQTQYF. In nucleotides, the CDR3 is TGCAGTGCCCTTGTCGACGGGCGCCAGACCCAGTACTTC.

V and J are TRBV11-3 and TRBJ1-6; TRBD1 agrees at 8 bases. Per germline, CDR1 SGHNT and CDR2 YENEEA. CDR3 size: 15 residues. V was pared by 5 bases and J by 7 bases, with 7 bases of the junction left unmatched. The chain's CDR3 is CASSERTGLNSPLHF. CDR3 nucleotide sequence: TGTGCCAGCAGCGAAAGGACAGGGCTAAATTCACCCCTCCACTTT.

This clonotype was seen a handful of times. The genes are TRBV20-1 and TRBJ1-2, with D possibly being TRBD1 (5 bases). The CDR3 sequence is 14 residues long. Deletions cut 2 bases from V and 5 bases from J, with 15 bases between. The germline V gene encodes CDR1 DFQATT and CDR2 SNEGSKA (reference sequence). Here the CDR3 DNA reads TGCAGTGCTAGAAAGACCGGGACGAGGTATGGCTACACCTTC. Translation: CSARKTGTRYGYTF.

The CDR3 region has the DNA TGCAGTGCTAGTGGCTTGAGCGGTTCGAGCTCCTACGAGCAGTACTTC. It specifies CSASGLSGSSSYEQYF. The rearrangement uses TRBV20-1 and TRBJ2-7; D might be TRBD2 (5 bases). Germline CDR1 is DFQATT and CDR2 is SNEGSKA (reference sequence). This CDR3 spans 16 amino acids. The V and J ends lost 3 bases and 0 bases respectively, with 18 bases between them.

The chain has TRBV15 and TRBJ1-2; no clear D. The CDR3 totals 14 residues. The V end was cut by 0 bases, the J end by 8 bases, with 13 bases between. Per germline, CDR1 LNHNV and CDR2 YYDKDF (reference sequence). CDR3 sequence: CATSRDGVSSGYTF. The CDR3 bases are TGTGCCACCAGCAGAGATGGGGTATCTTCGGGCTACACCTTC.

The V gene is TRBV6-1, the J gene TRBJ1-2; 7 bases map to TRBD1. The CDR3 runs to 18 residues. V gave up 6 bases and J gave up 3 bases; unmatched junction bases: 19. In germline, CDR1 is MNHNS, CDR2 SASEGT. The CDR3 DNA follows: TGTGCCAGCAGCCCGAACAGGGGCAGGAGAGGTTCGTACTATGGCTACACCTTC. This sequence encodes CASSPNRGRRGSYYGYTF.

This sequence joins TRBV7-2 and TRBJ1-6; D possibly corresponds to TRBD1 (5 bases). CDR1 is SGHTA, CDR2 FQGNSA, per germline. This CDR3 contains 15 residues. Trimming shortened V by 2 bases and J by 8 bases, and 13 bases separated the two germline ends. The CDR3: CASSLLVAGDSPLHF. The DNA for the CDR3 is TGTGCCAGCAGCTTATTGGTAGCGGGGGATTCACCCCTCCACTTT.

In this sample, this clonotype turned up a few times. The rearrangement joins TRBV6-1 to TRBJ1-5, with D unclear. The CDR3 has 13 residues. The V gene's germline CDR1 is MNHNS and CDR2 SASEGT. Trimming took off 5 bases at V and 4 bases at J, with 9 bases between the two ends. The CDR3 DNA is TGTGCCAGCAGTCGGACTGAAAATCAGCCCCAGCATTTT. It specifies CASSRTENQPQHF.

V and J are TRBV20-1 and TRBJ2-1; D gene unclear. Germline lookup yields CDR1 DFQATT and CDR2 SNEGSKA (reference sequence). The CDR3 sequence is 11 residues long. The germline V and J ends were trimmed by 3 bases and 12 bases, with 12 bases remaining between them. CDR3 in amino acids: CSARLAVRQFF. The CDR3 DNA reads TGCAGTGCTAGGCTGGCCGTGAGGCAGTTCTTC.

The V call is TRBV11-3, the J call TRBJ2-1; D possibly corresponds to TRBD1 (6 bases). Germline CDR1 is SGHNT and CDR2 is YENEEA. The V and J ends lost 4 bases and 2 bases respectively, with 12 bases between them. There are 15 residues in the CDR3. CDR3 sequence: CASSSRQATYNEQFF. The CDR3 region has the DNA TGTGCCAGCAGCTCGAGACAGGCCACCTACAATGAGCAGTTCTTC.

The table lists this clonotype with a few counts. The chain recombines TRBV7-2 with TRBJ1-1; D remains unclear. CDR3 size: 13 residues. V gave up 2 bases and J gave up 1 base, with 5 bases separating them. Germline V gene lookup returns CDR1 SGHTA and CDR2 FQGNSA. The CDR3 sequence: CASSLNRNTEAFF. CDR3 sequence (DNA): TGTGCCAGCAGCTTAAACAGGAACACTGAAGCTTTCTTT.

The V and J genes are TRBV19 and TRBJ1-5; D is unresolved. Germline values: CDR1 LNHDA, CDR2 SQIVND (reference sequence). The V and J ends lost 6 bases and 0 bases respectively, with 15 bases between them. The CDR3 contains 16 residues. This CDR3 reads CASSDGGGNSNQPQHF. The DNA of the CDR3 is TGTGCCAGTAGCGATGGAGGCGGGAATAGCAATCAGCCCCAGCATTTT.